The 27 T cell receptor beta chains below come from one sample, sequenced in a study of blood T cell repertoires in COVID-19. Assay: immunoSEQ multiplex PCR; the TCRdb copy retains only in-frame clones and omits some. Seen here are about 500,000 clones, roughly 91% observed once, and the top ten hold roughly 8%. The sample consisted of peripheral blood. The receptors here all came from a woman aged 50 to 60 with COVID-19, enrolled during active disease.

This chain joins TRBV5-1 and TRBJ1-2, with D perhaps matching TRBD1 (6 bases). V lost 3 bases and J lost 5, with 11 bases in between. Per germline, CDR1 SGHRS and CDR2 YFSETQ. The CDR3 covers 13 residues. DNA for the CDR3: TGCGCCAGCAGCTCGCCGGACAGATATGGCTACACCTTC. Amino acids: CASSSPDRYGYTF.

The rearrangement joins TRBV19 to TRBJ1-1; D unclear. This CDR3 contains 13 residues. V dropped 3 bases and J dropped 7 bases, with 12 bases sitting between them. Germline CDR1 LNHDA, CDR2 SQIVND (reference sequence). CDR3 nucleotides: TGTGCCAGTAGTATTAATGCAGGAAGTGAAGCTTTCTTT. Translation gives CASSINAGSEAFF.

V gene TRBV21-1 combines with J gene TRBJ1-1. TRBV21-1 is designated a pseudogene. The CDR3 consists of 17 residues. CDR3 residues: CASSKDRAYRGGTEAFF. The CDR3 DNA is TGTGCCAGCAGCAAAGATCGGGCTTACCGGGGTGGCACTGAAGCTTTCTTT.

The V and J genes are TRBV10-2 and TRBJ1-3; D not resolved. The CDR3 is 13 amino acids. CDR1 and CDR2 from the germline V gene are WSHSY and SAAADI. The V gene lost 8 bases and the J gene lost 0 bases, with 8 bases spanning the gap. The CDR3 spells CASCSGSGNTIYF. In nucleotides, the CDR3 is TGCGCCAGCTGCTCAGGCTCTGGAAACACCATATATTTT.

The chain employs TRBV2 and TRBJ2-7; no definite D call. Germline CDR1 SNHLY, CDR2 FYNNEI. Trimming took 2 bases from V and 4 from J, leaving 9 bases between them. CDR3 size: 13 residues. DNA of the CDR3: TGTGCCAGCAGTGAACCTTACAGATACGAGCAGTACTTC. It yields the protein CASSEPYRYEQYF.

The chain recombines TRBV2 with TRBJ1-2, with 7 bases that match TRBD1. After removal of 7 bases from V and 5 bases from J, the junction contained 13 bases not matched to a gene. CDR1 SNHLY and CDR2 FYNNEI come from the germline V gene. The CDR3 covers 15 residues. CDR3 region: CASTVGTALTYGYTF. The CDR3 DNA follows: TGTGCCAGCACCGTCGGGACAGCCCTTACTTATGGCTACACCTTC.

The chain recombines TRBV3-1 (or the pseudogene TRBV3-2) with TRBJ2-1, with 9 bases lining up with TRBD2. The junction had 8 bases not matched to a gene; V was cut back by 4 bases and J by 4 bases. Germline V lookup: CDR1 LGHDT, CDR2 YNNKEL (reference sequence). The CDR3 is 16 amino acids. Here the CDR3 reads CASSPARGGDYNEQFF. The CDR3 bases are TGTGCCAGCAGCCCAGCGCGGGGGGGAGATTACAATGAGCAGTTCTTC.

This clone came up once. The chain has TRBV14 and TRBJ1-3; 7 bases match TRBD1. Germline V gene data show CDR1 as SGHDN and CDR2 as FVKESK. The CDR3 runs to 15 residues. The V gene end was trimmed by 6 bases and the J gene end by 4 bases; junction bases not matched to a gene: 9. CDR3 protein: CASSQDRFLGNTIYF. For the CDR3, the DNA is TGTGCCAGCAGTCAGGACAGGTTCTTGGGAAACACCATATATTTT.

The rearrangement joins TRBV5-1 to TRBJ2-7, with 7 nucleotides matching TRBD1. Germline values: CDR1 SGHRS, CDR2 YFSETQ. V gave up 4 bases and J gave up 3 bases; unmatched junction bases: 16. The CDR3 sequence is 17 residues long. CDR3: CASSRRGGAQEIYEQYF. The CDR3 DNA is TGCGCCAGCAGCCGCCGAGGGGGCGCGCAGGAGATCTACGAGCAGTACTTC.

The V call is TRBV6-5, the J call TRBJ1-2; D is unclear. In germline, CDR1 is MNHEY, CDR2 SVGAGI. The CDR3 contains 12 residues. Between the trimmed V and J ends, which lost 5 bases and 2 bases, there was a span of 6 bases. This chain's CDR3 is CASSQQNYGYTF. CDR3 coding DNA: TGTGCCAGCAGTCAACAGAACTATGGCTACACCTTC.

V is TRBV28 and J is TRBJ2-1, with a possible D match to TRBD2 (7 bases). Trimming shortened V by 5 bases and J by 7 bases, and 27 bases separated the two germline ends. CDR1 MDHEN and CDR2 SYDVKM come from the germline V gene. The CDR3 sequence is 18 residues long. The CDR3: CASSGGLAVREKSNEQFF. In DNA, the CDR3 is TGTGCCAGCAGTGGGGGCCTAGCGGTCCGGGAAAAATCGAATGAGCAGTTCTTC.

The chain is built from TRBV30 and TRBJ1-1; D is undetermined. This CDR3 region has 14 residues. Trimming removed 2 bases from V and 4 bases from J, with 14 bases in between. Germline CDR1 is GTSNPN and CDR2 is SVGIG (reference sequence). CDR3 in DNA: TGTGCCTGGAGTCTCTCTCGGGTTACCACTGAAGCTTTCTTT. Its translation: CAWSLSRVTTEAFF.

The chain links TRBV6-5 to TRBJ1-1, with a possible D match to TRBD1 (5 bases). CDR3 length equals 15 residues. CDR1 and CDR2 (germline): MNHEY, SVGAGI. Deletions cut 5 bases from V and 3 bases from J, with 16 bases between. DNA of the CDR3: TGTGCCAGCAGTCCCCTCGGGGGAGGAGACACTGAAGCTTTCTTT. Translated, it gives CASSPLGGGDTEAFF.

This chain links TRBV7-2 with TRBJ1-1, with a possible D match to TRBD1 (5 bases). Trimming left V 1 base short and J 6 bases short, with 15 bases between. CDR3 size: 15 residues. CDR1 and CDR2 (germline): SGHTA, FQGNSA. The CDR3 DNA reads TGTGCCAGCAGCTTAGAGTCAGGGCGACGGTCTGAAGCTTTCTTT. Translating it yields CASSLESGRRSEAFF.

This clone was observed a single time. The chain carries TRBV6-5 and TRBJ2-7, with a possible D match to TRBD1 (6 bases). The germline gives CDR1 MNHEY, CDR2 SVGAGI. Trimming removed 0 bases from V and 9 bases from J, with 21 bases in between. CDR3 length equals 16 residues. CDR3 coding DNA: TGTGCCAGCAGTTACTCAGTCCTCCCGGGACAAAAGGGGCAGTACTTC. This encodes CASSYSVLPGQKGQYF.

This rearrangement joins TRBV28 to TRBJ2-1; D possibly corresponds to TRBD2 (5 bases). Germline V gene sequence: CDR1 MDHEN, CDR2 SYDVKM. The CDR3 consists of 11 residues. The germline V and J ends were trimmed by 7 bases and 10 bases, with 11 bases remaining between them. The CDR3 spells CASNIRGEQFF. The CDR3 DNA is TGTGCCAGCAACATACGCGGGGAGCAGTTCTTC.

The CDR3 DNA reads as TGTGCCAGCAGTTCGAGCAGGGTGGTGGGCACAGATACGCAGTATTTT. As protein: CASSSSRVVGTDTQYF. This chain uses TRBV28 with TRBJ2-3; D possibly corresponds to TRBD1 (5 bases). The CDR3 totals 16 residues. V was trimmed by 4 bases and J by 1 base, leaving 15 bases between them. Germline lookup yields CDR1 MDHEN and CDR2 SYDVKM.

The chain carries TRBV9 and TRBJ1-6; a weak D match, TRBD1 (5 bases). V was trimmed by 3 bases and J by 14 bases, leaving 15 bases between them. This CDR3 is 13 amino acids long. CDR1 is SGDLS, CDR2 YYNGEE, per germline. The CDR3 spells CASSADTRGTLHF. The DNA for the CDR3 is TGTGCCAGCAGCGCGGACACCCGCGGGACCCTCCACTTT.

The V and J genes are TRBV15 and TRBJ2-3; 10 nucleotides align to TRBD2. Germline V gene lookup returns CDR1 LNHNV and CDR2 YYDKDF (reference sequence). V shed 0 bases and J 3 bases; nucleotides not matched to a gene: 6. The CDR3 contains 17 residues. DNA for the CDR3: TGTGCCACCAGCAGAGATCGGGCTAGCGGGGGTACAGATACGCAGTATTTT. Its translation is CATSRDRASGGTDTQYF.

This chain joins TRBV28 and TRBJ2-2; the match to TRBD2 covers 8 bases. CDR1 and CDR2 (germline): MDHEN, SYDVKM. The V and J ends lost 6 bases and 4 bases, in that order; junction bases with no gene match: 7. This CDR3 has 15 amino acids. The CDR3 DNA reads TGTGCCAGCAGCCAGCCGGGACTAGGCACCGGGGAGCTGTTTTTT. Translation gives CASSQPGLGTGELFF.

This clone was seen a handful of times. This chain links TRBV5-6 with TRBJ2-5; perhaps TRBD1 as D (6 bases). Per the germline V gene, CDR1 is SGHDT and CDR2 is YYEEEE. Trimming took 1 base from V and 1 from J, leaving 11 bases between them. The CDR3 contains 15 residues. As DNA, the CDR3 is TGTGCCAGCAGCTTGCTCCGGACAGTCCAAGAGACCCAGTACTTC. This encodes CASSLLRTVQETQYF.

The genes are TRBV7-8 and TRBJ1-5; D gene ambiguous. V lost 2 bases and J lost 4, with 6 bases in between. The germline V gene encodes CDR1 SGHVS and CDR2 FQNEAQ. The CDR3 covers 13 residues. The CDR3: CASSLRSNQPQHF. CDR3 sequence (DNA): TGTGCCAGCAGCTTACGGAGTAATCAGCCCCAGCATTTT.

J is TRBJ1-1 and V is TRBV10-2; D remains unclear. The V gene lost 2 bases and the J gene lost 1 base, with 5 bases spanning the gap. Germline V gene lookup returns CDR1 WSHSY and CDR2 SAAADI. This CDR3 is built from 13 residues. CDR3 sequence: CASSEQANTEAFF. The CDR3 DNA reads TGCGCCAGCAGTGAGCAGGCGAACACTGAAGCTTTCTTT.

V is TRBV11-2 and J is TRBJ1-1; D is uncertain. The ends were cut back, 6 bases at V and 0 bases at J, with 8 bases in the middle. This CDR3 comprises 13 residues. Germline loops: CDR1 SGHAT, CDR2 FQNNGV. The CDR3 region has the DNA TGTGCCAGCAGTCCTACAGTGAACACTGAAGCTTTCTTT. Translation: CASSPTVNTEAFF.

There are many counts of this clone. The chain combines TRBV4-2 with TRBJ1-4, with 8 positions matching TRBD1. Per germline, CDR1 LGHNA and CDR2 YNFKEQ. Trimming at V came to 0 bases and at J to 8 bases, leaving 5 bases not matched to a gene. The CDR3 covers 15 residues. The CDR3 is CASSQEGQEREKLFF. The CDR3 DNA follows: TGTGCCAGCAGCCAAGAGGGACAGGAGAGGGAAAAACTGTTTTTT.

This chain uses TRBV12-3 or TRBV12-4 with TRBJ1-2; a weak D match, TRBD1 (6 bases). V shed 6 bases and J shed 7 bases, with 12 bases lying between them. This CDR3 spans 12 amino acids. The CDR3 sequence is CASSTGLAGYTF. The DNA of the CDR3 is TGTGCCAGCAGCACAGGGCTTGCTGGCTACACCTTC.

The rearrangement joins TRBV5-1 to TRBJ1-2; 8 nucleotides line up with TRBD1. Unmatched junction bases numbered 4, after V lost 1 base and J lost 2 bases. Germline V gene sequence: CDR1 SGHRS, CDR2 YFSETQ. This CDR3 is built from 15 residues. The CDR3 DNA reads TGCGCCAGCAGCTTGAGGACAGGGCCCAACTATGGCTACACCTTC. Translating gives CASSLRTGPNYGYTF. Variable domain in full (rest from reference TRBV5-1 and TRBJ1-2): KAGVTQTPRYLIKTRGQQVTLSCSPISGHRSVSWYQQTPGQGLQFLFEYFSETQRNKGNFPGRFSGRQFSNSRSEMNVSTLELGDSALYLCASSLRTGPNYGYTFGSGTRLTVV.